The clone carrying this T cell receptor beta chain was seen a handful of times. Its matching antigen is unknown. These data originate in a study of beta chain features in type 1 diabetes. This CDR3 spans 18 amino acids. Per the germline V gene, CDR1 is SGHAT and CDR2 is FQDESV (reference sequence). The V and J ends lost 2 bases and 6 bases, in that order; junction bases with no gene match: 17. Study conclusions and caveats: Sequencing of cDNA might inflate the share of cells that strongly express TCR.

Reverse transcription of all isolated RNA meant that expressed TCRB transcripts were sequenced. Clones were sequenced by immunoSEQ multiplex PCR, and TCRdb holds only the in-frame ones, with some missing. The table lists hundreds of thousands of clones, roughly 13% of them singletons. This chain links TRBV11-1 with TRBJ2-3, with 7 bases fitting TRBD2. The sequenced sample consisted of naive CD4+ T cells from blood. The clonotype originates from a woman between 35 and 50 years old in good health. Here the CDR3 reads CASSLRAGSGPGEDTQYF. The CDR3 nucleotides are TGTGCCAGCAGCTTAAGGGCGGGTAGCGGGCCTGGTGAGGATACGCAGTATTTT.